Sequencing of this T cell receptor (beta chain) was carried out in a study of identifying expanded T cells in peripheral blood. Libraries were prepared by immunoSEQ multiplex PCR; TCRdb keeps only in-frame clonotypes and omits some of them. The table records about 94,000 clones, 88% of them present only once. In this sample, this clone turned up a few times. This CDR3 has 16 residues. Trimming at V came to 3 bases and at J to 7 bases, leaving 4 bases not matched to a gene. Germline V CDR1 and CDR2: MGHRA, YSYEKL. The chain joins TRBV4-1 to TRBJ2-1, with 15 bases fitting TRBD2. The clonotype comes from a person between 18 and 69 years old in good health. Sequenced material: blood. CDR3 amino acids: CASSHGLAGGQNEQFF. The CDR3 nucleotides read TGCGCCAGCAGCCACGGACTAGCGGGGGGGCAGAATGAGCAGTTCTTC.